This entry lists 15 T cell receptor beta chains sequenced from one sample in a study of blood T cell repertoires in COVID-19 (dated by TCRdb to the early 2020s). The method behind the library was the immunoSEQ multiplex PCR assay. TCRdb's version of the immuneACCESS table is confined to in-frame rearrangements and falls short of the full clone set. An unresolved V gene accounts for under half of the shortfall where checked; the remainder is of unknown origin. The sample table shows around 260,000 clones, and around 90% are seen once. Of the sample, less than 0.95% is held by the ten largest clones. The specimen was peripheral blood. All receptors derive from a woman between 35 and 50 years old who had recovered from COVID-19.

This chain joins TRBV18 and TRBJ1-4, with 8 bases identical to TRBD1. With 4 bases clipped from V and 0 bases from J, the junction kept 7 bases outside the gene matches. Germline loops: CDR1 KGHSH, CDR2 LQKENI. The length of the CDR3 is 17 residues. The CDR3 loop is CASSLGQGMATNEKLFF. The CDR3 DNA sequence: TGTGCCAGCTCACTCGGACAGGGAATGGCAACTAATGAAAAACTGTTTTTT.

This chain connects TRBV27 to TRBJ2-7; TRBD2 matches 14 bases. Germline values: CDR1 MNHEY, CDR2 SMNVEV (reference sequence). V shed 4 bases, J shed 6 bases, and the junction held 5 bases outside the gene matches. The CDR3 runs 15 residues. The CDR3 DNA sequence: TGTGCCAGCAGTTCGGGGACTAGCGGGAGCGTCGAGCAGTACTTC. It is translated as CASSSGTSGSVEQYF.

The chain joins TRBV7-9 to TRBJ1-4; the D is unclear. The CDR3 runs 14 residues. CDR1 and CDR2 (germline): SEHNR, FQNEAQ (reference sequence). V gave up 5 bases and J gave up 8 bases, with 15 bases separating them. CDR3 residues: CASSGSAAREKLFF. CDR3 DNA: TGTGCCAGCAGCGGCTCGGCGGCCCGGGAAAAACTGTTTTTT.

This clone has only a few counts. The chain links TRBV19 to TRBJ2-7; possibly TRBD2 for D (6 bases). CDR1 is LNHDA and CDR2 is SQIVND in the germline V gene (reference sequence). This CDR3 contains 14 residues. Trimming removed 5 bases at V and 4 bases at J, with 15 bases between. In DNA, the CDR3 is TGTGCCAGTAGTGGGGGGACTGGGTGGTACGAGCAGTACTTC. Its protein product is CASSGGTGWYEQYF.

This clone was counted a single time. The rearrangement links TRBV3-1 (or the pseudogene TRBV3-2) to TRBJ1-1; weak D call: TRBD1 (6 bases). Trimming removed 4 bases at V and 5 bases at J, with 17 bases between. Per the germline V gene, CDR1 is LGHDT and CDR2 is YNNKEL (reference sequence). This CDR3 is 15 amino acids long. In nucleotides, the CDR3 is TGTGCCAGCAGCCCCAATGTGGGTAGGGGGACTGAAGCTTTCTTT. As protein: CASSPNVGRGTEAFF.

The chain combines TRBV5-4 with TRBJ2-1; 9 bases match TRBD2. Germline V gives CDR1 SGHNT, CDR2 YYREEE (reference sequence). The CDR3 loop spans 15 amino acids. V shed 6 bases, J shed 2 bases, and the junction held 6 bases outside the gene matches. The CDR3 region has the DNA TGTGCCAGCACTCAAACTAGCGGGCCCTACAATGAGCAGTTCTTC. The encoded protein is CASTQTSGPYNEQFF.

V gene TRBV6-5 combines with J gene TRBJ2-2, with D unclear. Germline V gene data show CDR1 as MNHEY and CDR2 as SVGAGI. Trimming removed 10 bases at V and 4 bases at J, with 10 bases between. The CDR3 contains 12 residues. The CDR3 DNA sequence: TGTGCCACCCCGGGTGCCACCGGGGAGCTGTTTTTT. Translation: CATPGATGELFF.

This sequence joins TRBV28 and TRBJ1-2, with TRBD1 as a possible D gene (5 bases). Trimming left V 7 bases short and J 4 bases short, with 16 bases between. The CDR3 consists of 14 residues. Germline lookup yields CDR1 MDHEN and CDR2 SYDVKM. CDR3 sequence: CASILAGEGYGYTF. The CDR3 DNA reads TGTGCCAGCATCCTAGCGGGGGAGGGCTATGGCTACACCTTC.

This chain connects TRBV6-1 to TRBJ1-5; 7 bases map to TRBD1. CDR3 length: 17 residues. J was trimmed by 1 base and V by 6 bases; bases with no gene match: 12. CDR1 and CDR2 (germline): MNHNS, SASEGT. The CDR3 region has the DNA TGTGCCAGCAGCGAATACCCCGGGACAGCGAGCAATCAGCCCCAGCATTTT. This sequence encodes CASSEYPGTASNQPQHF.

A single count supports this clone. The chain has TRBV25-1 and TRBJ1-2, with 7 nucleotides matching TRBD1. The germline gives CDR1 MGHDK, CDR2 SYGVNS. The CDR3 has 16 amino acids. The V segment lost 6 bases and the J segment 1 base; nucleotides outside the gene matches: 11. Here the CDR3 reads CASSLSGQAVNYGYTF. The CDR3 bases are TGTGCCAGCAGCCTATCTGGACAGGCTGTTAACTATGGCTACACCTTC.

The chain is built from TRBV20-1 and TRBJ2-2; D call uncertain. The germline V gene has CDR1 DFQATT and CDR2 SNEGSKA (reference sequence). The CDR3 has 12 residues. Deletions cut 3 bases from V and 6 bases from J, with 8 bases between. The CDR3 spells CSASPNSGELFF. The CDR3, as DNA: TGCAGTGCTAGTCCCAATTCCGGGGAGCTGTTTTTT.

This chain joins TRBV6-5 and TRBJ2-1; possibly TRBD2 for D (6 bases). V shed 0 bases and J shed 8 bases, with 17 bases lying between them. CDR1 MNHEY and CDR2 SVGAGI come from the germline V gene. CDR3 size: 16 residues. CDR3 sequence reads: CASSYSFGGIGHEQFF. DNA of the CDR3: TGTGCCAGCAGTTACTCGTTCGGCGGGATTGGACATGAGCAGTTCTTC.

This chain uses TRBV2 with TRBJ1-6, with 8 nucleotides matching TRBD1. This CDR3 contains 15 residues. Germline CDR1 reads SNHLY; CDR2 reads FYNNEI. After removal of 5 bases from V and 7 bases from J, the junction contained 7 bases not matched to a gene. Here the CDR3 reads CASSRGQGGNSPLHF. CDR3 nucleotide sequence: TGTGCCAGCAGTCGCGGACAGGGTGGGAATTCACCCCTCCACTTT.

The V and J genes are TRBV5-1 and TRBJ1-2; no firm D call. The CDR3 has 14 residues. Per germline, CDR1 SGHRS and CDR2 YFSETQ. V was trimmed by 0 bases and J by 3 bases, leaving 9 bases between them. This CDR3 reads CASSLGVLDYGYTF. CDR3 in DNA: TGCGCCAGCAGCTTGGGAGTACTAGACTATGGCTACACCTTC.

The chain has TRBV27 and TRBJ2-7, with no clear D. V lost 7 bases and J lost 2, with 12 bases in between. The CDR3 length is 13 residues. Germline-derived CDR1 and CDR2 are MNHEY and SMNVEV (reference sequence). The CDR3 protein is CASTALSTYEQYF. The CDR3 DNA is TGTGCCAGCACCGCGCTTTCTACCTACGAGCAGTACTTC.